This T cell receptor beta chain derives from a study of blood T cell repertoires in COVID-19. Germline CDR1 is LGHNT and CDR2 is FRNRAP. V shed 2 bases, J shed 8 bases, and the junction held 7 bases outside the gene matches. The CDR3 contains 14 residues. Only in-frame clones appear in the TCRdb table, and some are missing; sequencing was by immunoSEQ multiplex PCR. Among roughly 250,000 clones listed, 80% to 90% were seen once. Sequencing was done on a sample of PBMCs or T cells enriched from blood (not recorded which). This chain links TRBV12-5 with TRBJ1-2; 8 bases are shared with TRBD1. This clonotype was obtained from a woman aged 18-29 years who had recovered from COVID-19. The CDR3 here is CASGLTLGQGGYTF. The DNA of the CDR3 is TGTGCTAGTGGTTTGACCCTTGGACAGGGCGGCTACACCTTC.